This T cell receptor (beta chain) was identified in a study of T cell repertoires in cytomegalovirus infection. Study overall: HLA-B-restricted CMV epitopes that are well studied were used alongside recently identified HLA-C-restricted ones.

Each CDR3 protein gets one entry after TCRdb re-called the reads with MiXCR. Altogether roughly 800,000 distinct CDR3 sequences are present, under 35% being singletons, with the ten largest covering approximately 14%. Germline V gives CDR1 SQVTM, CDR2 ANQGSEA. The CDR3 covers 14 residues. V lost 4 bases, J lost 0 bases, and 12 bases lay in between. Note on this clonotype: What it binds is unknown.

Study-level findings and limits: HLA-C-restricted CMV-specific TCR beta clonotypes were dominant in the ex vivo response.

The chain couples TRBV29-1 to TRBJ1-2; the D gene is possibly TRBD1 (5 bases). The source was cultured CD8+ T cells from PBMCs, collected from culture after CMV antigen stimulation. The source is a human donor in good health (CMV status not recorded). Some clones in this sample may be carry-over from other donors' samples. The CDR3 loop is CSVVARGPNYGYTF. CDR3 DNA sequence: TGCAGCGTTGTTGCCCGGGGACCTAACTATGGCTACACCTTC.